Reported below is one T cell receptor (beta chain). Its matching antigen is unknown. The V and J ends lost 5 bases and 7 bases, in that order; junction bases with no gene match: 9. CDR1 SGHRS and CDR2 YFSETQ come from the germline V gene. The CDR3 covers 17 residues. The entry originates in a study of shared clonotypes between healthy human individuals. Study outcomes and limitations: Generation probabilities were higher for clonotypes shared across all four sorted-subset donors than for unshared ones.

Profiling relied on immunoSEQ multiplex PCR, and the TCRdb table lists in-frame clones only, not all of them. The sample has a few million clones, roughly 92% seen once. The chain carries TRBV5-1 and TRBJ2-1, with TRBD2 matching over 16 bases. This TCR was sampled from a man younger than 35 in good health. Some clones in this sample may be carry-over from other donors' samples. The source material was naive CD4+ T cells from PBMCs. Noted subset: CD45RA+ positively selected. The chain's CDR3 is CASSQGTSGRARNEQFF. The CDR3 nucleotides read TGCGCCAGCAGTCAAGGGACTAGCGGGAGGGCCCGGAATGAGCAGTTCTTC.